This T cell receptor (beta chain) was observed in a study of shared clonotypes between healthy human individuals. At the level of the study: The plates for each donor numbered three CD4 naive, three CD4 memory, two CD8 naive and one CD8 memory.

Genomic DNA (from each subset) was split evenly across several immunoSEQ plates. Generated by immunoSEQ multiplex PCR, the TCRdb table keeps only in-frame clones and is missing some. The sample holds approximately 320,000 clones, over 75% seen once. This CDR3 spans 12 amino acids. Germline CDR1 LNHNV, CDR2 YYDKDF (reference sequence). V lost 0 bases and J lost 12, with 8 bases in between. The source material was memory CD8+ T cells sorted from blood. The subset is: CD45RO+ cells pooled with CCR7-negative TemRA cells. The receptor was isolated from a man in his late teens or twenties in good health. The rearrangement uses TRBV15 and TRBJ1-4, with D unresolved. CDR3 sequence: CATSRDPDELFF. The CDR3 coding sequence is TGTGCCACCAGCAGAGATCCGGATGAACTGTTTTTT.